The rows below give T cell receptor beta chains drawn from one sample of a study of blood T cell repertoires in COVID-19. Generated by immunoSEQ multiplex PCR, the TCRdb table keeps only in-frame clones and is missing some. The profile shows around 78,000 clones, roughly 80% of them singletons. The sequenced sample was peripheral blood. The source of these receptors is a human donor in a cohort sampled during active COVID-19. Both conserved end residues are part of each CDR3. A D gene is named only where the DNA matches it firmly. A clone size is listed for some rows: how often the clone was seen (once, few, many), or a class if it is expanded.

clone size	V gene	J gene	D gene	CDR3 DNA	CDR3 protein
.	TRBV27	TRBJ2-1	TRBD2	TGTGCCAGCAGTTTCCCGGGGGGATTCGAGCAGTTCTTC	CASSFPGGFEQFF
few	TRBV30	TRBJ2-7	TRBD1	TGTGCCTGGAGTTTGGGTGACAGGGACGAGCAGTACTTC	CAWSLGDRDEQYF
.	TRBV27	TRBJ1-6	.	TGTGCCAGCAGGACCCATCAGCGGGGCGTAAGTTCACCCCTCCACTTT	CASRTHQRGVSSPLHF
.	TRBV21-1	TRBJ2-7	.	TGTGCCAGCAGCTTAGTAGGACAGGACCTATTCCTCTCCTACGAGCAGTACTTC	CASSLVGQDLFLSYEQYF
.	TRBV2	TRBJ2-2	TRBD1	TGTGCCAGCACAGGGGACAGGGTGGGCACCGGGGAGCTGTTTTTT	CASTGDRVGTGELFF
once	TRBV6-5	TRBJ1-4	.	TGTGCCAGCAGTTACGACTTCCGAGGTGAAAAACTGTTTTTT	CASSYDFRGEKLFF
few	TRBV5-1	TRBJ2-5	.	TGCGCCAGCAGCTTGCAGGGGCCAGGAGAGACCCAGTACTTC	CASSLQGPGETQYF
.	TRBV6-1	TRBJ2-5	.	TGTGCCAGCAGTGAACCAACCGGCAGGGGACGGGAGACCCAGTACTTC	CASSEPTGRGRETQYF
.	TRBV18	TRBJ1-5	TRBD1	TGTGCCAGCTCACCCGATACAGGGGCGAATCAGCCCCAGCATTTT	CASSPDTGANQPQHF
.	TRBV9	TRBJ2-1	TRBD2	TGTGCCAGCAGCGTAGTAGCGGGGGGATATGAGCAGTTCTTC	CASSVVAGGYEQFF
.	TRBV18	TRBJ1-1	TRBD1	TGTGCCAGCTCACAGGACAGGGGGCTTGGCAGTGAAGCTTTCTTT	CASSQDRGLGSEAFF
.	TRBV12-3/TRBV12-4	TRBJ2-1	.	TGTGCCAGCAAACCCTCACGGGGGAATGAGCAGTTCTTC	CASKPSRGNEQFF
.	TRBV10-2	TRBJ1-6	TRBD1	TGCGCCAGCAAGGAGACAGGGGACAATTCACCCCTCCACTTT	CASKETGDNSPLHF
.	TRBV9	TRBJ1-2	.	TGTGCCAGCAGCGTGGGCAGCAACTATGGCTACACCTTC	CASSVGSNYGYTF
.	TRBV30	TRBJ2-7	.	TGTGCCTGGAGTGTTTCCCTCGAGCAGTACTTC	CAWSVSLEQYF
few	TRBV4-1	TRBJ1-2	TRBD1	TGCGCCAGCAGCCAAGGGGGACAGCGCTACTATGGCTACACCTTC	CASSQGGQRYYGYTF
.	TRBV19	TRBJ1-2	.	TGTGCCAGTTCACCGGGACTGTCCGTATATGGCTACACCTTC	CASSPGLSVYGYTF
.	TRBV6-1	TRBJ1-4	.	TGTGCCAGCAGTGAATATGGAGGGGAAAAACTGTTTTTT	CASSEYGGEKLFF
.	TRBV5-1	TRBJ2-1	.	TGCGCCAGCAGCTTGGAAGTAGCCAGCAATGAGCAGTTCTTC	CASSLEVASNEQFF
.	TRBV10-3	TRBJ2-7	.	TGTGCCATCGGCGGGACCTCGAGCTCCTACGAGCAGTACTTC	CAIGGTSSSYEQYF
once	TRBV12-3/TRBV12-4	TRBJ1-2	.	TGTGCCAGCAGGAGAGGGCCGTCCTCTGGCTACACCTTC	CASRRGPSSGYTF
.	TRBV5-4	TRBJ2-6	.	TGTGCCAGCAGAGAGTATCTTGGGGCCAACGTCCTGACTTTC	CASREYLGANVLTF
.	TRBV4-2	TRBJ1-2	TRBD1	TGTGCCAGCAGCCAGGTTCAGGGACAGGCGAAAACTAACTATGGCTACACCTTC	CASSQVQGQAKTNYGYTF
.	TRBV6-5	TRBJ2-1	.	TGTGCCAGTCTCCTGGGGCCGGGGGACGAGCAGTTCTTC	CASLLGPGDEQFF
.	TRBV11-2	TRBJ1-1	.	TGTGCCAGCAGCTTATTGTACAGGACTGAAGCTTTCTTT	CASSLLYRTEAFF
.	TRBV19	TRBJ2-7	.	TGTGCCAGTAGTATAGGGGGATTAGGGAGCTCGGAGCAGTACTTC	CASSIGGLGSSEQYF
.	TRBV5-1	TRBJ1-1	.	TGCGCCAGCAGCTTGACAGGCCCACACTTGAACACTGAAGCTTTCTTT	CASSLTGPHLNTEAFF
.	TRBV12-5	TRBJ2-7	TRBD1	TGTGCTAGTGGTTTGGTCCATACAGGGGGGTTTTTTTACGAGCAGTACTTC	CASGLVHTGGFFYEQYF
.	TRBV10-3	TRBJ1-6	TRBD1	TGTGCCATCCGGGACAGGGGGGATTCACCCCTCCACTTT	CAIRDRGDSPLHF
.	TRBV4-1	TRBJ1-1	.	TGCGCCAGCAGCCAAGATTCGAGATTTAACACTGAAGCTTTCTTT	CASSQDSRFNTEAFF
few	TRBV7-9	TRBJ2-1	.	TGTGCCAGCCAAGCCTCTTCAGGCAGGCAGGGTGAGCAGTTCTTC	CASQASSGRQGEQFF
.	TRBV9	TRBJ1-2	.	TGTGCCAGCAGCGTCGGGGGTTATGGCTACACCTTC	CASSVGGYGYTF
.	TRBV4-3	TRBJ2-2	.	TGCGCCAGCAGCCACGAGCGGGACACCAACACCGGGGAGCTGTTTTTT	CASSHERDTNTGELFF
.	TRBV18	TRBJ1-4	.	TGTGCCAGCTCACCAGCGAACAGGGCGGATGAAAAACTGTTTTTT	CASSPANRADEKLFF
.	TRBV7-9	TRBJ1-1	.	TGTGCCAGCAGCGTACAGGAATCCACTGAAGCTTTCTTT	CASSVQESTEAFF
.	TRBV2	TRBJ1-5	.	TGTGCCAGCAGTGAGGAGGCAGCCACCCATAGCAATCAGCCCCAGCATTTT	CASSEEAATHSNQPQHF
.	TRBV4-2	TRBJ1-1	.	TGTGCCAGCAGCCAAGACTTCAGGGCCGAAGCTTTCTTT	CASSQDFRAEAFF
.	TRBV9	TRBJ1-6	.	TGTGCCAGCAGCGTACTAAGTTCCTATAATTCACCCCTCCACTTT	CASSVLSSYNSPLHF
.	TRBV6-5	TRBJ2-7	TRBD1	TGTGCCAGCAGTTACTCGGGGACAGCCTACGAGCAGTACTTC	CASSYSGTAYEQYF
once	TRBV6-6	TRBJ2-4	TRBD1	TGTGCCAGCAGTCCCCAAGACAGGGGACCAACACTAAACATTCAGTACTTC	CASSPQDRGPTLNIQYF